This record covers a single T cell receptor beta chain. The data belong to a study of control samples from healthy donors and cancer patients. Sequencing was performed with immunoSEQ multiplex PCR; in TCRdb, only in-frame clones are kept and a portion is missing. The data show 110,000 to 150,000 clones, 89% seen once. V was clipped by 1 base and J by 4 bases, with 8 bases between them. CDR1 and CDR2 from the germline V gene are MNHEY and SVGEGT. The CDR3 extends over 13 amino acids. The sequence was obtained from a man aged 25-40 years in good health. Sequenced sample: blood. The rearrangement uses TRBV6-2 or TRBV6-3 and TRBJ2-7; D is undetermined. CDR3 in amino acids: CASSYYRTYEQYF. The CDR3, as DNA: TGTGCCAGCAGTTACTACCGTACTTACGAGCAGTACTTC.